The rows below give T cell receptor beta chains drawn from one sample of a study of T cell responses to AZD1222 COVID-19 vaccine. Sequenced by immunoSEQ multiplex PCR; TCRdb stores in-frame clones only, minus some. The data show 250,000 to 300,000 clones, about 94% seen once. The sample here was peripheral blood, taken 28 days after the second AZD1222 dose. The receptors come from an adult who received the AZD1222 COVID-19 vaccine. Both conserved end residues are part of each CDR3. Each record gives: D gene, V gene, clone size, J gene, CDR3 DNA, CDR3 protein. The D gene is left open where the match is weak. Clone size is shown for a subset of rows, as once, few, many or a class of expanded clone.

D gene: TRBD1; V gene: TRBV2; clone size: NA; J gene: TRBJ1-1; CDR3 DNA: TGTGCCAGCAGGGGACAGGGATATAACACTGAAGCTTTCTTT; CDR3 protein: CASRGQGYNTEAFF
D gene: NA; V gene: TRBV28; clone size: NA; J gene: TRBJ2-7; CDR3 DNA: TGTGCCAGCAGTTTAAAAGCGTACGAGCAGTACTTC; CDR3 protein: CASSLKAYEQYF
D gene: NA; V gene: TRBV5-4; clone size: few; J gene: TRBJ1-1; CDR3 DNA: TGTGCCAGCAGCTTGCAGGGGAACACTGAAGCTTTCTTT; CDR3 protein: CASSLQGNTEAFF
D gene: NA; V gene: TRBV12-3/TRBV12-4; clone size: NA; J gene: TRBJ2-2; CDR3 DNA: TGTGCCAGCAGCCTACGGTACCGAGGGGAGCTGTTTTTT; CDR3 protein: CASSLRYRGELFF
D gene: TRBD1; V gene: TRBV2; clone size: NA; J gene: TRBJ1-1; CDR3 DNA: TGTGCCAGCAGAGGGACAGGGGGAGAAGCTTTCTTT; CDR3 protein: CASRGTGGEAFF
D gene: NA; V gene: TRBV19; clone size: NA; J gene: TRBJ2-6; CDR3 DNA: TGTGCCAGTAGTGATTCTGGGGCCAACGTCCTGACTTTC; CDR3 protein: CASSDSGANVLTF
D gene: NA; V gene: TRBV6-1; clone size: NA; J gene: TRBJ2-5; CDR3 DNA: TGTGCCAGCAGTGAGACTTTTCCCCGGGGAGTTGGGACCCAGTACTTC; CDR3 protein: CASSETFPRGVGTQYF
D gene: TRBD1; V gene: TRBV29-1; clone size: NA; J gene: TRBJ1-1; CDR3 DNA: TGCAGCGTAGCCACCGGGACAGGGGGCGCATGGACTGAAGCTTTCTTT; CDR3 protein: CSVATGTGGAWTEAFF
D gene: NA; V gene: TRBV5-1; clone size: NA; J gene: TRBJ1-5; CDR3 DNA: TGCGCCAGCAGCTTGGCTGGCAATCAGCCCCAGCATTTT; CDR3 protein: CASSLAGNQPQHF
D gene: NA; V gene: TRBV7-2; clone size: NA; J gene: TRBJ2-7; CDR3 DNA: TGTGCCAGCAGCCAACTCCCCAACGAGCAGTACTTC; CDR3 protein: CASSQLPNEQYF
D gene: TRBD1; V gene: TRBV28; clone size: NA; J gene: TRBJ1-1; CDR3 DNA: TGTGCCAGTTCCAGTGGGACAGTGAGCACTGAAGCTTTCTTT; CDR3 protein: CASSSGTVSTEAFF
D gene: NA; V gene: TRBV7-2; clone size: NA; J gene: TRBJ1-2; CDR3 DNA: TGTGCCAGCAGCTTTTCTTCCTATGGCTACACCTTC; CDR3 protein: CASSFSSYGYTF
D gene: TRBD2; V gene: TRBV7-3; clone size: once; J gene: TRBJ2-7; CDR3 DNA: TGTGCCAGCAGCCCCAGGGGACCTAGCGGGTCCTACGAGCAGTACTTC; CDR3 protein: CASSPRGPSGSYEQYF
D gene: NA; V gene: TRBV12-3/TRBV12-4; clone size: NA; J gene: TRBJ2-7; CDR3 DNA: TGTGCCACGGCGGATACCTACGAGCAGTACTTC; CDR3 protein: CATADTYEQYF
D gene: NA; V gene: TRBV9; clone size: NA; J gene: TRBJ2-5; CDR3 DNA: TGTGCCAGCTTCCGAGGCCTAGAGACCCAGTACTTC; CDR3 protein: CASFRGLETQYF
D gene: NA; V gene: TRBV5-6; clone size: NA; J gene: TRBJ2-5; CDR3 DNA: TGTGCCAGCAGCTTACAGGGACTGGAGACCCAGTACTTC; CDR3 protein: CASSLQGLETQYF
D gene: NA; V gene: TRBV4-1; clone size: NA; J gene: TRBJ2-5; CDR3 DNA: TGCGCCAGCAGCCTTTCCCCCCGAGAGACCCAGTACTTC; CDR3 protein: CASSLSPRETQYF
D gene: NA; V gene: TRBV11-2; clone size: NA; J gene: TRBJ1-5; CDR3 DNA: TGTGCCAGCAGCTTGAACTTCTACGGTCAGCCCCAGCATTTT; CDR3 protein: CASSLNFYGQPQHF
D gene: NA; V gene: TRBV7-2; clone size: NA; J gene: TRBJ1-3; CDR3 DNA: TGTGCCAGCAGCTTAAGACAGCCCTCTGGAAACACCATATATTTT; CDR3 protein: CASSLRQPSGNTIYF
D gene: NA; V gene: TRBV28; clone size: few; J gene: TRBJ1-2; CDR3 DNA: TGTGCCAGCAGTTTACGGTTCCGGGGTAACTATGGCTACACCTTC; CDR3 protein: CASSLRFRGNYGYTF
D gene: NA; V gene: TRBV25-1; clone size: NA; J gene: TRBJ1-1; CDR3 DNA: TGTGCCAGCAGTGAAAGAGGGTATGAAGCTTTCTTT; CDR3 protein: CASSERGYEAFF
D gene: TRBD2; V gene: TRBV19; clone size: NA; J gene: TRBJ2-3; CDR3 DNA: TGTGCCAGTTCTAGCGGGACAGATACGCAGTATTTT; CDR3 protein: CASSSGTDTQYF
D gene: NA; V gene: TRBV6-5; clone size: NA; J gene: TRBJ1-4; CDR3 DNA: TGTGCCAGCTGGGAGGGGGTGAATCCTGAAAAACTGTTTTTT; CDR3 protein: CASWEGVNPEKLFF
D gene: NA; V gene: TRBV3-1/TRBV3-2; clone size: NA; J gene: TRBJ1-1; CDR3 DNA: TGTGCCAGCAGCCTGCAGGGCCCGAACACTGAAGCTTTCTTT; CDR3 protein: CASSLQGPNTEAFF
D gene: NA; V gene: TRBV6-4; clone size: NA; J gene: TRBJ2-2; CDR3 DNA: TGTGCCAGCATGGTCAGGCCGAACACCGGGGAGCTGTTTTTT; CDR3 protein: CASMVRPNTGELFF
D gene: NA; V gene: TRBV5-1; clone size: NA; J gene: TRBJ2-7; CDR3 DNA: TGCGCCAGCTCGGGCGACTCCTACGAGCAGTACTTC; CDR3 protein: CASSGDSYEQYF
D gene: NA; V gene: TRBV4-2; clone size: NA; J gene: TRBJ2-2; CDR3 DNA: TGTGCCAGCAGCCCCCGGACGGCGAACACCGGGGAGCTGTTTTTT; CDR3 protein: CASSPRTANTGELFF
D gene: NA; V gene: TRBV10-3; clone size: NA; J gene: TRBJ2-7; CDR3 DNA: TGTGCCACACAGGAGGGCTACGAGCAGTACTTC; CDR3 protein: CATQEGYEQYF
D gene: TRBD2; V gene: TRBV3-1/TRBV3-2; clone size: NA; J gene: TRBJ2-1; CDR3 DNA: TGTGCCAGCAGCCTAAGGCGGGGGGCGGGAGGGCCAGGTGAGCAGTTCTTC; CDR3 protein: CASSLRRGAGGPGEQFF
D gene: NA; V gene: TRBV7-2; clone size: NA; J gene: TRBJ1-5; CDR3 DNA: TGTGCCAGCAGCTTCCTAGGTCAGCCCCAGCATTTT; CDR3 protein: CASSFLGQPQHF
D gene: NA; V gene: TRBV28; clone size: NA; J gene: TRBJ1-5; CDR3 DNA: TGTGCCAGCAGCACCGGAGACAGGAGACAGCCCCAGCATTTT; CDR3 protein: CASSTGDRRQPQHF
D gene: NA; V gene: TRBV6-5; clone size: NA; J gene: TRBJ1-6; CDR3 DNA: TGTGCCAGCAGTCACGACAGTCATTCACCCCTCCACTTT; CDR3 protein: CASSHDSHSPLHF
D gene: NA; V gene: TRBV15; clone size: once; J gene: TRBJ1-1; CDR3 DNA: TGTGCCACCAGCAGAGAAGTAAGCATTGCTGAAGCTTTCTTT; CDR3 protein: CATSREVSIAEAFF
D gene: TRBD1; V gene: TRBV9; clone size: NA; J gene: TRBJ2-2; CDR3 DNA: TGTGCCAGCGGGACAGGGGGTCGGACCGGGGAGCTGTTTTTT; CDR3 protein: CASGTGGRTGELFF
D gene: NA; V gene: TRBV21-1; clone size: NA; J gene: TRBJ2-3; CDR3 DNA: TGTGCCAGCAGCAAAGATCCTAGCACAGATACGCAGTATTTT; CDR3 protein: CASSKDPSTDTQYF
D gene: TRBD1; V gene: TRBV7-9; clone size: NA; J gene: TRBJ1-2; CDR3 DNA: TGTGCCAGCAGCTTTATAGACAGGGGACTTGGCTACACCTTC; CDR3 protein: CASSFIDRGLGYTF
D gene: NA; V gene: TRBV2; clone size: NA; J gene: TRBJ1-5; CDR3 DNA: TGTGCCAGCAGCCAGGGACACAGCAATCAGCCCCAGCATTTT; CDR3 protein: CASSQGHSNQPQHF
D gene: TRBD2; V gene: TRBV11-2; clone size: NA; J gene: TRBJ2-1; CDR3 DNA: TGTGCCAGCAGCGGGACTAGCATAGGTGAGCAGTTCTTC; CDR3 protein: CASSGTSIGEQFF
D gene: NA; V gene: TRBV5-4; clone size: NA; J gene: TRBJ1-2; CDR3 DNA: TGTGCCAGCAGCTCCGACGGTAGCTATGGCTACACCTTC; CDR3 protein: CASSSDGSYGYTF
D gene: NA; V gene: TRBV3-1/TRBV3-2; clone size: NA; J gene: TRBJ1-1; CDR3 DNA: TGTGCCAGCAGCCAAGACGGTCTGGGGGGGTTCTTT; CDR3 protein: CASSQDGLGGFF
D gene: NA; V gene: TRBV3-1/TRBV3-2; clone size: NA; J gene: TRBJ1-2; CDR3 DNA: TGTGCCAGTAGCCAAGTCCCGGGTAACTATGGCTACACCTTC; CDR3 protein: CASSQVPGNYGYTF
D gene: NA; V gene: TRBV3-1/TRBV3-2; clone size: NA; J gene: TRBJ1-6; CDR3 DNA: TGTGCCAGCAGACAAGGGGGGTCGGATAATTCACCCCTCCACTTT; CDR3 protein: CASRQGGSDNSPLHF
D gene: NA; V gene: TRBV7-9; clone size: NA; J gene: TRBJ2-7; CDR3 DNA: TGTGCCAGCAGCTTAGTTCCAGGCGAGCAGTACTTC; CDR3 protein: CASSLVPGEQYF
D gene: TRBD2; V gene: TRBV4-1; clone size: NA; J gene: TRBJ2-1; CDR3 DNA: TGCGCCAGCAGCCAAGACGGGCGGGAGACGAATGAGCAGTTCTTC; CDR3 protein: CASSQDGRETNEQFF
D gene: TRBD2; V gene: TRBV7-8; clone size: once; J gene: TRBJ2-1; CDR3 DNA: TGTGCCAGCAGCTTATTTAGTAGCGGGAATGAGCAGTTCTTC; CDR3 protein: CASSLFSSGNEQFF
D gene: NA; V gene: TRBV7-9; clone size: NA; J gene: TRBJ1-5; CDR3 DNA: TGTGCCAGCAGCTTAGACAGGATTAATCAGCCCCAGCATTTT; CDR3 protein: CASSLDRINQPQHF
D gene: NA; V gene: TRBV28; clone size: NA; J gene: TRBJ2-1; CDR3 DNA: TGTGCCAGCGGCGGGCTCTCTATATACAATGAGCAGTTCTTC; CDR3 protein: CASGGLSIYNEQFF
D gene: NA; V gene: TRBV6-6; clone size: NA; J gene: TRBJ2-7; CDR3 DNA: TGTGCCACCAGTTACAACCCAGGCGAGCAGTACTTC; CDR3 protein: CATSYNPGEQYF
D gene: TRBD1; V gene: TRBV7-9; clone size: NA; J gene: TRBJ1-2; CDR3 DNA: TGTGCCAGCAGCCTCATAAGGCCAGGGGGCAATGGCTACACCTTC; CDR3 protein: CASSLIRPGGNGYTF
D gene: NA; V gene: TRBV20-1; clone size: once; J gene: TRBJ1-2; CDR3 DNA: TGCAGTGCTAGAGGGCCCAAGGGCTACACCTTC; CDR3 protein: CSARGPKGYTF
D gene: NA; V gene: TRBV5-1; clone size: NA; J gene: TRBJ2-7; CDR3 DNA: TGCGCCAGCAGCTTGCCAGGTCCCTACGAGCAGTACTTC; CDR3 protein: CASSLPGPYEQYF
D gene: NA; V gene: TRBV6-5; clone size: NA; J gene: TRBJ2-7; CDR3 DNA: TGTGCCAGCAGTACCATGGGGGAGGACGAGCAGTACTTC; CDR3 protein: CASSTMGEDEQYF
D gene: NA; V gene: TRBV29-1; clone size: NA; J gene: TRBJ1-1; CDR3 DNA: TGCAGCGTCACCAGGGGAATAGACACTGAAGCTTTCTTT; CDR3 protein: CSVTRGIDTEAFF